This is a list of T cell receptor beta chains from one sample in a study of T cell responses to AZD1222 COVID-19 vaccine. Data came from immunoSEQ multiplex PCR; TCRdb stores just in-frame clones and leaves some out. The data hold approximately 100,000 clones, with about 89% observed a single time. The sample consisted of peripheral blood, taken on day 0 of AZD1222 vaccination. The receptors were sampled from an adult in good health. Both conserved end residues are part of each CDR3. D genes are given only for firm matches. The listing skips clone size in some rows; elsewhere it reads once, few, many or a size class.

cdr3_nt cdr3_aa j_call d_call clone_size v_call
TGTGCCACCAGCAGGCTGACGACGGGAAACACTGAAGCTTTCTTT CATSRLTTGNTEAFF TRBJ1-1 - - TRBV15
TGTGCCATCAGTGAGTCTGTTGGGGGCGCGGGTGGCTACACCTTC CAISESVGGAGGYTF TRBJ1-2 - - TRBV10-3
TGTGCCAGCAGTTTTCGCTTCGGAGCTTTCTTT CASSFRFGAFF TRBJ1-1 - - TRBV28
TGTGCCAGCAGCTCCCAAAGCGCACTGGGGGACTATGGCTACACCTTC CASSSQSALGDYGYTF TRBJ1-2 - - TRBV9
TGTGCCAGCAGTTTTCGGGGGAATGGCTACACCTTC CASSFRGNGYTF TRBJ1-2 - - TRBV12-3/TRBV12-4
TGTGCCAGCATTCTGGACAGAACCAATGAGCAGTTCTTC CASILDRTNEQFF TRBJ2-1 - - TRBV2
TGTGCCAGCAGTGACTCCCCTAGCGGGGGGGCCGGCGGGGAGCTGTTTTTT CASSDSPSGGAGGELFF TRBJ2-2 TRBD2 - TRBV6-4
TGTGCCAGCAGACCAGGACAGAGCACCAATCAGCCCCAGCATTTT CASRPGQSTNQPQHF TRBJ1-5 - - TRBV6-6
TGTGCCAGCAGTGGTCAGATCTACGAGCAGTACTTC CASSGQIYEQYF TRBJ2-7 - - TRBV2
TGTGCCAGTAGTATGGAGGCGCTCAAAGAAAAACTGTTTTTT CASSMEALKEKLFF TRBJ1-4 - - TRBV19
TGCGCCAGCAGCTTGGAGGCCTGGACGAGTTACGAGCAGTACTTC CASSLEAWTSYEQYF TRBJ2-7 - once TRBV5-1
TGTGCCTCCAAAACCGGGACTAGCGGGAACTACAATGAGCAGTTCTTC CASKTGTSGNYNEQFF TRBJ2-1 TRBD2 - TRBV30
TGTGCCATCAGTGAGTCCCCGAGGGGGGACTATGGCTACACCTTC CAISESPRGDYGYTF TRBJ1-2 - few TRBV10-3
TGTGCCAGCAGCTTATCCTATAATGAGCAGTTCTTC CASSLSYNEQFF TRBJ2-1 - - TRBV11-3
TGTGCCAGCAGCCACAACAGCGCGGGGAATCAGCCCCAGCATTTT CASSHNSAGNQPQHF TRBJ1-5 - - TRBV7-2
TGTGCCAGCTCCCTAGGGACAGTCGCTGAAGCTTTCTTT CASSLGTVAEAFF TRBJ1-1 TRBD1 once TRBV18
TGTGCCAGCAGTTATTCCCAGGAAAATGAAAAACTGTTTTTT CASSYSQENEKLFF TRBJ1-4 - - TRBV6-5
TGTGCCAGCAGCGTAGGACACCTAAGTTCCTATGGCTACACCTTC CASSVGHLSSYGYTF TRBJ1-2 - - TRBV9
TGTGCCAGAAGCGGGGAGGGACTAAAATACGAGCAGTACTTC CARSGEGLKYEQYF TRBJ2-7 TRBD2 - TRBV5-3
TGTGCCACCAGTGATTTGGGGAGCTACTACAATGAGCAGTTCTTC CATSDLGSYYNEQFF TRBJ2-1 - - TRBV24-1
TGTGCCATCAGTGAAAGGCGTTCGGGCTCTGGGGCCAACGTCCTGACTTTC CAISERRSGSGANVLTF TRBJ2-6 - - TRBV10-3
TGTGCCAGCAGAACAGGCGGCAAGACCTACGAGCAGTACTTC CASRTGGKTYEQYF TRBJ2-7 - - TRBV7-9
TGTGCCAGCAGTGCTCAGGGTTTTTCCTCACCCCTCCACTTT CASSAQGFSSPLHF TRBJ1-6 - - TRBV2
TGTGCCAGCAGCCAACGATTCCAGGGGTCTGGCTACACCTTC CASSQRFQGSGYTF TRBJ1-2 - - TRBV3-1/TRBV3-2
TGCGCCAGCAGTATGACAGGGAACACTGAAGCTTTCTTT CASSMTGNTEAFF TRBJ1-1 - once TRBV5-1